The 3 T cell receptor beta chains below all came from one sample that was sequenced in a study of neoadjuvant anti-PD-1 for oral cavity cancer. The repertoire was sequenced with immunoSEQ multiplex PCR; TCRdb's copy has only in-frame clones and lacks some. This table has roughly 60,000 clones, around 85% appearing once. The sequencing here drew on PBMCs, taken before nivolumab (anti-PD-1) treatment. All receptors come from a person aged 35 to 85 with oral cavity squamous cell carcinoma.

The chain employs TRBV7-2 and TRBJ2-3, with a possible D match to TRBD2 (5 bases). CDR1 is SGHTA, CDR2 FQGNSA, per germline. With 3 bases removed from V and 9 bases from J, the gap between germline ends came to 10 bases. This CDR3 spans 12 amino acids. The CDR3 region is CASSLGGGTQYF. The CDR3 DNA sequence: TGTGCCAGCAGCTTGGGTGGCGGGACGCAGTATTTT.

This clone has only a few counts. The genes are TRBV19 and TRBJ2-1, with TRBD1 identical over 7 bases. The CDR3 runs to 16 residues. In germline, CDR1 is LNHDA, CDR2 SQIVND (reference sequence). Unmatched junction bases numbered 11, after V lost 5 bases and J lost 4 bases. The CDR3 sequence: CASSHSPGQLYNEQFF. The CDR3 DNA follows: TGTGCCAGTAGTCATTCCCCGGGACAGCTTTACAATGAGCAGTTCTTC.

The CDR3 here is CASSEVRTGGNQPQHF. The CDR3 nucleotides are TGTGCCAGCAGTGAAGTTCGGACAGGGGGAAATCAGCCCCAGCATTTT. The chain is built from TRBV2 and TRBJ1-5; 10 nucleotides line up with TRBD1. Germline V gene lookup returns CDR1 SNHLY and CDR2 FYNNEI. The CDR3 runs to 16 residues. After removal of 1 base from V and 4 bases from J, the junction contained 4 bases not matched to a gene. Full variable domain (remainder filled in from reference TRBV2 and TRBJ1-5): EPEVTQTPSHQVTQMGQEVILRCVPISNHLYFYWYRQILGQKVEFLVSFYNNEISEKSEIFDDQFSVERPDGSNFTLKIRSTKLEDSAMYFCASSEVRTGGNQPQHFGDGTRLSIL.